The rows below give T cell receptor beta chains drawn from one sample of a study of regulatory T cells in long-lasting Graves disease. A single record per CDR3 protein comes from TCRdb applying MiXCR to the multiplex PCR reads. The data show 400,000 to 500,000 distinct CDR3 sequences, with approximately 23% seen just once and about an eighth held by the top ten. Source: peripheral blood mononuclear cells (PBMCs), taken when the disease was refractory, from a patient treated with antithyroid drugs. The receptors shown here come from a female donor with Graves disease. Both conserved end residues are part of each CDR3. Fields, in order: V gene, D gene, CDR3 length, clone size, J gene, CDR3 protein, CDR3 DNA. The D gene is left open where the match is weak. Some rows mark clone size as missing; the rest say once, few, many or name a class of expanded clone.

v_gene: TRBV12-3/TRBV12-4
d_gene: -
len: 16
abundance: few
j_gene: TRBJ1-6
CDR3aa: CASSLRFLSYNSPLHF
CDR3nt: TGTGCCAGCAGTTTGAGGTTCCTCTCCTATAATTCACCCCTCCACTTT

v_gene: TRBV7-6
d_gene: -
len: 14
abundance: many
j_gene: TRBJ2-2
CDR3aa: CASSLIPNTGELFF
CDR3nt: TGTGCCAGCAGCTTAATCCCGAACACCGGGGAGCTGTTTTTT

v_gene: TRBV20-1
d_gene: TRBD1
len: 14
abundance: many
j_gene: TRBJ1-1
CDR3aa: CRGVDRGQDTEAFF
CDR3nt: TGCAGAGGCGTAGACAGGGGGCAGGATACTGAAGCTTTCTTT

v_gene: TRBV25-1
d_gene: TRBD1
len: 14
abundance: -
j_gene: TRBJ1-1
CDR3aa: CASSEARGSTEAFF
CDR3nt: TGTGCCAGCAGTGAGGCCAGGGGGTCTACTGAAGCTTTCTTT

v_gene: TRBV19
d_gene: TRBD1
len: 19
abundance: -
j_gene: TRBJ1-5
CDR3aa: CVSTPLGTVSFSSNQPQHF
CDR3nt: TGTGTCAGTACCCCCTTAGGGACAGTCTCCTTTTCTAGCAATCAGCCCCAGCATTTT

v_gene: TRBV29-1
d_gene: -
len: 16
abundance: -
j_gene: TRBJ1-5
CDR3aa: CSVKRRRNYSNQPQHF
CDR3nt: TGCAGCGTGAAAAGGCGGCGAAATTATAGCAATCAGCCCCAGCATTTT

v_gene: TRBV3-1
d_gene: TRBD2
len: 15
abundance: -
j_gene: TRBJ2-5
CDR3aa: CASSPGLAGDETQYF
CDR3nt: TGTGCCAGCAGCCCGGGACTAGCGGGGGACGAGACCCAGTACTTC

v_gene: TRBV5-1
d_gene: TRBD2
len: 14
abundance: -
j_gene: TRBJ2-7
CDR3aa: CASSGPAGGREQYF
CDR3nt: TGCGCGAGCAGCGGCCCAGCGGGAGGTCGCGAGCAGTACTTC

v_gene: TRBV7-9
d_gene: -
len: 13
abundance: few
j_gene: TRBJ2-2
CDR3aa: CASSFRTGGELFF
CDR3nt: TGTGCCAGCAGCTTTCGGACCGGGGGGGAGCTGTTTTTT

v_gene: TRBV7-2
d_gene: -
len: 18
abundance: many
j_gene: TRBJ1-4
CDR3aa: CASSLIEWGVATNEKLFF
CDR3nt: TGTGCCAGCAGCTTAATTGAGTGGGGGGTTGCAACTAATGAAAAACTGTTTTTT

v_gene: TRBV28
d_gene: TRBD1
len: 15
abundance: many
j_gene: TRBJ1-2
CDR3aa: CASSSPGTGDYGYTF
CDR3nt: TGTGCCAGCAGTTCACCCGGGACAGGGGACTATGGCTACACCTTC

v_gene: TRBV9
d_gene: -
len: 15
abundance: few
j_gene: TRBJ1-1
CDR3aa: CASSAGGGWDTEAFF
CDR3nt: TGTGCCAGCAGCGCCGGGGGGGGCTGGGACACTGAAGCTTTCTTT

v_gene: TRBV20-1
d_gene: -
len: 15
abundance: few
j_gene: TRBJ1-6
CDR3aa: CSASPGGVGNSPLHF
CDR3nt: TGCAGTGCTAGCCCTGGCGGGGTCGGAAATTCACCCCTCCACTTT

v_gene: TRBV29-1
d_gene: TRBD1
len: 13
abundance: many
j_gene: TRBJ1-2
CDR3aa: CSVERQGAYGYTF
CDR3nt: TGCAGCGTTGAACGGCAGGGGGCCTATGGCTACACCTTC

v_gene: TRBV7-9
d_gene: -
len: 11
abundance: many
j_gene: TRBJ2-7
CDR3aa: CASANTYEQYF
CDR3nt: TGTGCCAGCGCCAACACCTACGAGCAGTACTTC

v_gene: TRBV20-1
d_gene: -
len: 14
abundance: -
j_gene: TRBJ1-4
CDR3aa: CSAPVGGRNEKLFF
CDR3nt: TGCAGTGCTCCTGTGGGGGGCCGTAATGAAAAACTGTTTTTT

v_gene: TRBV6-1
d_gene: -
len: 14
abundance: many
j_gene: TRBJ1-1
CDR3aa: CASSERQKNTEAFF
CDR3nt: TGTGCCAGCAGTGAACGTCAGAAGAACACTGAAGCTTTCTTT

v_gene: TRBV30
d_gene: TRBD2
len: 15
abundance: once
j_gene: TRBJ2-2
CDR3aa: CAWTELAGAVGELFF
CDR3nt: TGTGCCTGGACCGAATTAGCGGGAGCGGTCGGGGAGCTGTTTTTT

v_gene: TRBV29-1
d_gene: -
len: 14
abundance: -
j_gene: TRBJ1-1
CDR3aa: CSVEVRGSGTEAFF
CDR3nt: TGCAGCGTTGAAGTCCGGGGAAGCGGCACTGAAGCTTTCTTT

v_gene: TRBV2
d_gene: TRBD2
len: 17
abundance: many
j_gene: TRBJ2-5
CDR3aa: CASSELWTSGSGETQYF
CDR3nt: TGTGCCAGCAGTGAATTATGGACTAGCGGGAGTGGAGAGACCCAGTACTTC

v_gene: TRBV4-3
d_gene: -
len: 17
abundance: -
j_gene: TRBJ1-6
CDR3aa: CASSQETAFQTGSPLHF
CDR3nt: TGCGCCAGCAGCCAAGAAACGGCCTTTCAGACCGGTTCACCCCTCCACTTT

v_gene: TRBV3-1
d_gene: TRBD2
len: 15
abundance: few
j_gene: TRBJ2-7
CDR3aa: CASTQNGLGVYEQYF
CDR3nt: TGTGCCAGCACCCAGAACGGACTAGGTGTTTACGAGCAGTACTTC